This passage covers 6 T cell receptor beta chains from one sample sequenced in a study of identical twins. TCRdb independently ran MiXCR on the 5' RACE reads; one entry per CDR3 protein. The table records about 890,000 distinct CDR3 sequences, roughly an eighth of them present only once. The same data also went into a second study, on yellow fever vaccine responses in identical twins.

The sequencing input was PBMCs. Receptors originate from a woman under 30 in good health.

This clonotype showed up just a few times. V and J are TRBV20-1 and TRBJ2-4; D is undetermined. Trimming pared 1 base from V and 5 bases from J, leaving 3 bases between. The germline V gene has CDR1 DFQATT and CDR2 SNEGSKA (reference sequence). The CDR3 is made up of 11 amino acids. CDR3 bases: TGCAGTGCTAGAGGAGAAAACATTCAGTACTTC. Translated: CSARGENIQYF.

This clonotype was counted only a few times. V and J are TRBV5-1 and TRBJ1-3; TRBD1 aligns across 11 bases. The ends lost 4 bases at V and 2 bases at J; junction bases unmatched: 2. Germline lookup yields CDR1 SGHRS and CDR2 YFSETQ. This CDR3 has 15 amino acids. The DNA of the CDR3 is TGCGCCAGCAGCAAGGACAGGGGGCCTGGAAACACCATATATTTT. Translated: CASSKDRGPGNTIYF.

In DNA form, the CDR3 reads TGTGCCAGCAGTTACTCTGCTAGCGGAGTTACGCAGTATTTT. Amino acid sequence: CASSYSASGVTQYF. The chain combines TRBV6-5 with TRBJ2-3, with 7 bases lining up with TRBD2. Per the germline V gene, CDR1 is MNHEY and CDR2 is SVGAGI. This CDR3 region has 14 residues. Trimming removed 0 bases from V and 8 bases from J; junction bases left unmatched: 5.

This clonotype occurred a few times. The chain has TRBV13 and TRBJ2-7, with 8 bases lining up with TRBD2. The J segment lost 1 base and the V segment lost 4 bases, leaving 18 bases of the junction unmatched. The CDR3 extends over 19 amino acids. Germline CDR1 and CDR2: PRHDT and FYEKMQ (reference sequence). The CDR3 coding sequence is TGTGCCAGCAGCTCAGGGGTAGCGGGAACCTCGAAGGTTTCCTACGAGCAGTACTTC. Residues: CASSSGVAGTSKVSYEQYF.

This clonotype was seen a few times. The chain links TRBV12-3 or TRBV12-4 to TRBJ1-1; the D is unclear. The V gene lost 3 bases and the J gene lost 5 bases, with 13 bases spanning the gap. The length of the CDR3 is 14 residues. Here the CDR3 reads CASSFWGVETEAFF. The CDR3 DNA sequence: TGTGCCAGCAGTTTTTGGGGAGTAGAAACTGAAGCTTTCTTT.

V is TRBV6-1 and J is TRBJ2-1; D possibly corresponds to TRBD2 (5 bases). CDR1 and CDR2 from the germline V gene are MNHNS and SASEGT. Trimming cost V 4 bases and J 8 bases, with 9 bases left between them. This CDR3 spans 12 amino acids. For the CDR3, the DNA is TGTGCCAGCAGTGTTGAGGGTTATGAGCAGTTCTTC. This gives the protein CASSVEGYEQFF.